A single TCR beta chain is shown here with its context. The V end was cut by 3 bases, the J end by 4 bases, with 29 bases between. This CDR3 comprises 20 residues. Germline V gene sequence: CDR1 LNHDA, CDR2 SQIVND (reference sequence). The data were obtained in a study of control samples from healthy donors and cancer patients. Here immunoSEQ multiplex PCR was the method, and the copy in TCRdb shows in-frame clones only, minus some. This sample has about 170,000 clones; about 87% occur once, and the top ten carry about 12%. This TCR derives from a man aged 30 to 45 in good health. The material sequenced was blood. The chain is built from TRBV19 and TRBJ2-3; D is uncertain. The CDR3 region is CASSIPTNKYEPRSADTQYF. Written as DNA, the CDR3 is TGTGCCAGTAGTATCCCCACCAACAAGTATGAGCCCCGATCTGCAGATACGCAGTATTTT.